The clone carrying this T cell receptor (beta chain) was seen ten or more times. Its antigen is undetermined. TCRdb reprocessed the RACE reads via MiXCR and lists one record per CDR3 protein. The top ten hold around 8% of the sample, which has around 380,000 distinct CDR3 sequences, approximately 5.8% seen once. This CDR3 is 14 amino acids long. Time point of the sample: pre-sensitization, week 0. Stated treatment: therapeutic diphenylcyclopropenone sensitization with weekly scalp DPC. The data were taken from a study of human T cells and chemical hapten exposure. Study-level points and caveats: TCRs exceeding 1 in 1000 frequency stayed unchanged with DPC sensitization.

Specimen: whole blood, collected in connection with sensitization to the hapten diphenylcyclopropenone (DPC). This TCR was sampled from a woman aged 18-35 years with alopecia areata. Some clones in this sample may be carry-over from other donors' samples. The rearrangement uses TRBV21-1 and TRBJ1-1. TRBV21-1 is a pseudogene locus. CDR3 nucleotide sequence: TGTGCCAGCAGCAAAATCGAGGGTCTGGCTGAAGCTTTCTTT. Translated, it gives CASSKIEGLAEAFF.